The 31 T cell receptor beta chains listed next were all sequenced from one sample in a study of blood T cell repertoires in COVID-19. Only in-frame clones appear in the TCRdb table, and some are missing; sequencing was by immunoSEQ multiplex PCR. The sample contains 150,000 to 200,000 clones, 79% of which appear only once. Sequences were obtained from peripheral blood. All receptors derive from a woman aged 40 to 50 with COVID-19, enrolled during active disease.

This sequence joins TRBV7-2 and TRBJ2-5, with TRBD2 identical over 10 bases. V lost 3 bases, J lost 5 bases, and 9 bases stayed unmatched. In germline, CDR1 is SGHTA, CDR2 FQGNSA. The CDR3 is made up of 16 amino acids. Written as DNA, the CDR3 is TGTGCCAGCAGCTTCAAAGTAGCGGGGGGTGGTGAGACCCAGTACTTC. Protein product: CASSFKVAGGGETQYF. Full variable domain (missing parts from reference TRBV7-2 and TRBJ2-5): GAGVSQSPSNKVTEKGKDVELRCDPISGHTALYWYRQSLGQGLEFLIYFQGNSAPDKSGLPSDRFSAERTGGSVSTLTIQRTQQEDSAVYLCASSFKVAGGGETQYFGPGTRLLVL.

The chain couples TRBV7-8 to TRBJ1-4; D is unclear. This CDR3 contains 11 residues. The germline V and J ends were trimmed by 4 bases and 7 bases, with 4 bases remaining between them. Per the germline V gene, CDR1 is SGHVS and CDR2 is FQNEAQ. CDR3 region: CASSSTEKLFF. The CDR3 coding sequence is TGTGCCAGCAGCTCTACTGAAAAACTGTTTTTT.

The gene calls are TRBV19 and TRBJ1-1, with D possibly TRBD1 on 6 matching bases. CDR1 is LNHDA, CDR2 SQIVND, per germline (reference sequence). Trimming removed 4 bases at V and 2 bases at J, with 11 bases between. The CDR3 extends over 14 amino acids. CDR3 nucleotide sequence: TGTGCCAGTAGTACGGGACACACAAACACTGAAGCTTTCTTT. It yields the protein CASSTGHTNTEAFF.

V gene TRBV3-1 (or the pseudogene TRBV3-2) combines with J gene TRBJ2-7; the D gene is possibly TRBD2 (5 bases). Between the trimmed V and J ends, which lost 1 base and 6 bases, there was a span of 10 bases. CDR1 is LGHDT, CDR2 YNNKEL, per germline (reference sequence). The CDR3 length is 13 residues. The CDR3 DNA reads TGTGCCAGCAGCCAAGTCAAGAGGGCCGAGCAGTACTTC. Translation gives CASSQVKRAEQYF.

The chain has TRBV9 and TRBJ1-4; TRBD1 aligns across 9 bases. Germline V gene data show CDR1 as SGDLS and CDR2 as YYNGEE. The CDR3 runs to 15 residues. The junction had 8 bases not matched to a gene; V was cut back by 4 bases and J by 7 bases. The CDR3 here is CASSPTGGVGEKLFF. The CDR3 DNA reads TGTGCCAGCAGCCCTACAGGGGGCGTGGGTGAAAAACTGTTTTTT.

CDR3: CASSGPGDATNEKLFF. CDR3 DNA sequence: TGTGCCAGCAGTGGACCAGGGGACGCAACTAATGAAAAACTGTTTTTT. The chain recombines TRBV6-2 or TRBV6-3 with TRBJ1-4; D possibly corresponds to TRBD1 (6 bases). This CDR3 has 16 residues. Germline values: CDR1 MNHEY, CDR2 SVGEGT. Trimming cost V 5 bases and J 0 bases, with 13 bases left between them.

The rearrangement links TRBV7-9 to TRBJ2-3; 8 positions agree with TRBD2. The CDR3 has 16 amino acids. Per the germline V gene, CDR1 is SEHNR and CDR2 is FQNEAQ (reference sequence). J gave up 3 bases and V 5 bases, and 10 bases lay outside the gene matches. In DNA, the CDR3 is TGTGCCAGCAGCACCATGAGCGGGAGTCGAACAGATACGCAGTATTTT. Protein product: CASSTMSGSRTDTQYF.

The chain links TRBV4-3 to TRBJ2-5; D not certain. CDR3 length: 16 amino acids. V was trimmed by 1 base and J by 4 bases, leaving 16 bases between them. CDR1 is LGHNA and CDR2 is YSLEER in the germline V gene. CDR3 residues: CASSQARGRTGETQYF. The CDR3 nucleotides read TGCGCCAGCAGCCAAGCCCGCGGCAGAACCGGAGAGACCCAGTACTTC.

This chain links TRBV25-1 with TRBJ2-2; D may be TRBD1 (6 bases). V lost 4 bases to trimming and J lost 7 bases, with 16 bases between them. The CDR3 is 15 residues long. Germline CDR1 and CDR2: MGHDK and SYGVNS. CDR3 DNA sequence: TGTGCCAGCAGTGTTGTGGGGGCCAATCGCGGGGAGCTGTTTTTT. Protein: CASSVVGANRGELFF.

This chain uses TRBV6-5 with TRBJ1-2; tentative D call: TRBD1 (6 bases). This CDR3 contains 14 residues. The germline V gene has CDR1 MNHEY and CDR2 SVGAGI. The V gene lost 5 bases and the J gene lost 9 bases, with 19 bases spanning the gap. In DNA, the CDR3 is TGTGCCAGCAGTAGAACAGGGACCCATAAAAGCTACACCTTC. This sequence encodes CASSRTGTHKSYTF.

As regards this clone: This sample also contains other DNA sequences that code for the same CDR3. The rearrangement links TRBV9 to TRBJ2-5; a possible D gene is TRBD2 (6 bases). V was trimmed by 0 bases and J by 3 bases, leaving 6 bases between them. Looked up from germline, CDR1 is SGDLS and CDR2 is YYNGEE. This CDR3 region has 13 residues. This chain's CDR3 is CASSVAGEETQYF. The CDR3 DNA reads TGTGCCAGCAGCGTAGCGGGGGAAGAGACCCAGTACTTC.

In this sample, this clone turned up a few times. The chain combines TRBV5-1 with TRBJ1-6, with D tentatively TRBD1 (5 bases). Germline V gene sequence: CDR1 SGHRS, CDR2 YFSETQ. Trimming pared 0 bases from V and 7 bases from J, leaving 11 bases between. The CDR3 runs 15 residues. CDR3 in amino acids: CASSLGGRVNSPLHF. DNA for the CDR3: TGCGCCAGCAGCTTGGGGGGCAGGGTGAATTCACCCCTCCACTTT.

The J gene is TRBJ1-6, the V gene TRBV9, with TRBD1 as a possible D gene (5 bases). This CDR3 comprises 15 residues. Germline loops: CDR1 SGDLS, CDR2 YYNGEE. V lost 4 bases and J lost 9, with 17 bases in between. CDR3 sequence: CASSPQVEGSSPLHF. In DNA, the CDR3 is TGTGCCAGCAGCCCCCAGGTGGAGGGGAGTTCACCCCTCCACTTT.

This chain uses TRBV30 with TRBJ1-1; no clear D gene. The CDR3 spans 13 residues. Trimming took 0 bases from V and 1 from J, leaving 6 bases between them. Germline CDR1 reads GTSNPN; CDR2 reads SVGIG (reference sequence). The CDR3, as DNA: TGTGCCTGGAGTGTGAGAGGGAACACTGAAGCTTTCTTT. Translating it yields CAWSVRGNTEAFF.

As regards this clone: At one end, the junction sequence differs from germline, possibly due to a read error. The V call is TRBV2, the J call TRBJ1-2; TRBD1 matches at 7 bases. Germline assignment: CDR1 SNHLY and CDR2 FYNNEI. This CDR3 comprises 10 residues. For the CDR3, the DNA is TGTGCCAGCAGAGCGACAGGGATCCTCTTC. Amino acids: CASRATGILF.

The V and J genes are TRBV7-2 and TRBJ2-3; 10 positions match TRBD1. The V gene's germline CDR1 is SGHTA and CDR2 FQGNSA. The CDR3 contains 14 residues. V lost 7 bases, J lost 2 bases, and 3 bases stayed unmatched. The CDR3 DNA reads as TGTGCCAGCAAGACAGGGGGCCTCACAGATACGCAGTATTTT. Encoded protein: CASKTGGLTDTQYF.

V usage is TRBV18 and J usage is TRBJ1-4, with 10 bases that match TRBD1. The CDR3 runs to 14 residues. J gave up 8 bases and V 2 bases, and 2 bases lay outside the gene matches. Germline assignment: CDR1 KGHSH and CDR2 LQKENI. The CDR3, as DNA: TGTGCCAGCTCACCAGGGACAGGGGTGGAAAAACTGTTTTTT. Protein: CASSPGTGVEKLFF. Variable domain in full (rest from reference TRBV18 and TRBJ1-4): NAGVMQNPRHLVRRRGQEARLRCSPMKGHSHVYWYRQLPEEGLKFMVYLQKENIIDESGMPKERFSAEFPKEGPSILRIQQVVRGDSAAYFCASSPGTGVEKLFFGSGTQLSVL.

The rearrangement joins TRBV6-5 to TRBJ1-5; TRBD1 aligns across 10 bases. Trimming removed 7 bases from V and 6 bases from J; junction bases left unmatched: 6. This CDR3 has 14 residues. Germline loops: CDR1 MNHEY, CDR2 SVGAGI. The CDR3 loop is CASTTGTGVQPQHF. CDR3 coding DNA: TGTGCCAGCACTACCGGGACAGGGGTTCAGCCCCAGCATTTT.

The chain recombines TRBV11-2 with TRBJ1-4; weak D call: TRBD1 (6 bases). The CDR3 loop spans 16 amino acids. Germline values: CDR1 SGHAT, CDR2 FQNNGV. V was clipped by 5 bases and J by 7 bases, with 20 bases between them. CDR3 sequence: CASSPGVGRRGEKLFF. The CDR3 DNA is TGTGCCAGCAGCCCAGGGGTGGGACGACGTGGTGAAAAACTGTTTTTT.

The CDR3, as DNA: TGTGCCAGCAGACCGACAGGGGATAGCAAGAATCAGCCCCAGCATTTT. Translating it yields CASRPTGDSKNQPQHF. This chain links TRBV2 with TRBJ1-5; 8 nucleotides align to TRBD1. Germline loops: CDR1 SNHLY, CDR2 FYNNEI. There are 16 residues in the CDR3. Germline trimming cut 6 bases from V and 4 bases from J; bases unmatched to any gene: 11.

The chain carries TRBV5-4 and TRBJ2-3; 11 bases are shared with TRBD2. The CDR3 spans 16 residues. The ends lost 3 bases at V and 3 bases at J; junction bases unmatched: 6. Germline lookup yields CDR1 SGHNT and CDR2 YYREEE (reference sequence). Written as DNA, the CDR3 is TGTGCCAGCAGCTCATTGACTAGCGGGATTACAGATACGCAGTATTTT. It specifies CASSSLTSGITDTQYF.

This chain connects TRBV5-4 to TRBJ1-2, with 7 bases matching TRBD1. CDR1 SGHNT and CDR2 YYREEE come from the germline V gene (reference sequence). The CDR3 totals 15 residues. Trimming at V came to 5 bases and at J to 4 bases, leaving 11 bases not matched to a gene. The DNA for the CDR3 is TGTGCCAGCAGACCAACCGGGACAGACCTCTATGGCTACACCTTC. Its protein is CASRPTGTDLYGYTF. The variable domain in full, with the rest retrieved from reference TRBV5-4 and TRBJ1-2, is ETGVTQSPTHLIKTRGQQVTLRCSSQSGHNTVSWYQQALGQGPQFIFQYYREEENGRGNFPPRFSGLQFPNYSSELNVNALELDDSALYLCASRPTGTDLYGYTFGSGTRLTVV.

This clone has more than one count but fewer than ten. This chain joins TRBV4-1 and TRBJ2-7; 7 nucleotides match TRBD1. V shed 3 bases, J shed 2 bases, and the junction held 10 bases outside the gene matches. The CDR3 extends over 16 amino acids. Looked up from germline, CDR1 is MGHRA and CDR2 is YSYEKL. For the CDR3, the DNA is TGCGCCAGCAGCCACCGCGAGACAGGGAGCACCTACGAGCAGTACTTC. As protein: CASSHRETGSTYEQYF.

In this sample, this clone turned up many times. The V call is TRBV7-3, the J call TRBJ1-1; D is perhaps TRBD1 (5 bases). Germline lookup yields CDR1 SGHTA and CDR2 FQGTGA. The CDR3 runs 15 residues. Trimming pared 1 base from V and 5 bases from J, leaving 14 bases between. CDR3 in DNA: TGTGCCAGCAGCTTAAATGGGCAGGGTTGGACTGAAGCTTTCTTT. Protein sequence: CASSLNGQGWTEAFF. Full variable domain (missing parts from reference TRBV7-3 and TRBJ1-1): GAGVSQTPSNKVTEKGKYVELRCDPISGHTALYWYRQSLGQGPEFLIYFQGTGAADDSGLPNDRFFAVRPEGSVSTLKIQRTERGDSAVYLCASSLNGQGWTEAFFGQGTRLTVV.

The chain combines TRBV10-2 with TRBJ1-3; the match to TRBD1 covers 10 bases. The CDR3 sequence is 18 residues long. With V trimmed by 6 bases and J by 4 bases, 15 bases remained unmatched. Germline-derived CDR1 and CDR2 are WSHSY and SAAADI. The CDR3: CASRPYGVDRGIGNTIYF. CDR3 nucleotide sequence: TGCGCCAGCAGGCCCTATGGGGTGGACAGGGGGATAGGAAACACCATATATTTT.

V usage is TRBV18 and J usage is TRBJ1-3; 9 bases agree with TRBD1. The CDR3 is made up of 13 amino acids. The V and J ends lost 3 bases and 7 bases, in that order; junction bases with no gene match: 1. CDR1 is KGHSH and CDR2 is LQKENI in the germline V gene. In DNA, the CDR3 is TGTGCCAGCTCACCCGGACAGGGGAACACCATATATTTT. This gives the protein CASSPGQGNTIYF.

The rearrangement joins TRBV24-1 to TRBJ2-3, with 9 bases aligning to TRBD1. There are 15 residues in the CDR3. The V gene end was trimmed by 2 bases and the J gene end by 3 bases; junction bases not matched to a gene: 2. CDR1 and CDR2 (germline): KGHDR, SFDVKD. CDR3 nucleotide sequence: TGTGCCACCAGTGATTCGGGACAGGGTACAGATACGCAGTATTTT. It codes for CATSDSGQGTDTQYF.

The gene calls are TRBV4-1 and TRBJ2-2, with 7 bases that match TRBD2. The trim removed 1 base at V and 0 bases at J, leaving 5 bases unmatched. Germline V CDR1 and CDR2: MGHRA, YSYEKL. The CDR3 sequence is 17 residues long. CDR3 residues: CASSQVALAANTGELFF. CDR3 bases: TGCGCCAGCAGCCAAGTCGCGCTAGCGGCGAACACCGGGGAGCTGTTTTTT.

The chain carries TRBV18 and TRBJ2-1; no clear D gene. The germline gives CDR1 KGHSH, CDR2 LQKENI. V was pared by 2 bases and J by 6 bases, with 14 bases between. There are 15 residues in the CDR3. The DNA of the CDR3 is TGTGCCAGCTCACCAGTCTTAGATAACGTCAATGAGCAGTTCTTC. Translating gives CASSPVLDNVNEQFF.

CDR3 region: CASSFTIRSDSNEQYF. The CDR3 DNA sequence: TGTGCCAGCAGCTTCACAATTCGTTCGGACAGCAACGAGCAGTACTTC. The chain links TRBV7-8 to TRBJ2-7; weak D call: TRBD1 (6 bases). The CDR3 extends over 16 amino acids. CDR1 is SGHVS and CDR2 is FQNEAQ in the germline V gene. V shed 3 bases and J shed 5 bases, with 20 bases lying between them.

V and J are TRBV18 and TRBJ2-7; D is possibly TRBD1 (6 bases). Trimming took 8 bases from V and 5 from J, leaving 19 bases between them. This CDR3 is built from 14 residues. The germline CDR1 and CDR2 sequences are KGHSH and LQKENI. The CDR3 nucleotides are TGTGCCAGCACCCTCGGGCAGGGGATGGACGAGCAGTACTTC. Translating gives CASTLGQGMDEQYF.